These 5 T cell receptor beta chains came from one sample sequenced in a study of vaccination effects on CD4 cells after COVID-19 (dated by TCRdb to between 2022 and 2023). The library was made by the immunoSEQ multiplex PCR assay. Held by TCRdb, this immuneACCESS table contains in-frame sequences only and omits some clones. Under half of the omission traces to an unresolved V gene where checked; the cause of the rest is unknown. The sample data list 40,000 to 50,000 clones, and about 75% of these were observed just once. In total, the top ten clones hold 25% to 35% of the sample. The antigens of these receptors remain unknown. In the ViraFEST assay, PBMC were stimulated with viral peptide pools, and antigen-specific CD4+ T cell clonotypes were then identified by expansion using TCR sequencing. After more than 9 days of culture, CD4+ T cells were isolated with the EasySep CD4+ T cell isolation kit. PCR-confirmed SARS-CoV-2 infection had occurred in convalescent patients between March and December 2020, before the Alpha, Beta and Delta variants emerged in the United States.

The sample in question was CD4+ T cells from PBMCs cultured with a peptide pool, obtained before COVID-19 vaccination. The receptors were gathered from a human donor who had a prior SARS-CoV-2 infection.

This sequence joins TRBV2 and TRBJ1-5; TRBD1 matches 9 bases. The CDR3 extends over 14 amino acids. Per germline, CDR1 SNHLY and CDR2 FYNNEI. V was pared by 4 bases and J by 7 bases, with 5 bases of the junction left unmatched. The CDR3 reads CASSGQGVGQPQHF. Written as DNA, the CDR3 is TGTGCCAGCAGTGGACAGGGGGTCGGCCAGCCCCAGCATTTT.

The chain uses TRBV7-9 and TRBJ2-3; TRBD2 agrees at 8 bases. J lost 2 bases, V lost 1 base, and 5 bases had no gene match. Germline CDR1 SEHNR, CDR2 FQNEAQ (reference sequence). The length of the CDR3 is 16 residues. Written as DNA, the CDR3 is TGTGCCAGCAGCTTAGTTACTAGCGGTCTCACAGATACGCAGTATTTT. Translation: CASSLVTSGLTDTQYF.

V gene TRBV7-3 combines with J gene TRBJ2-2; D not resolved. V lost 4 bases to trimming and J lost 2 bases, with 8 bases between them. Germline values: CDR1 SGHTA, CDR2 FQGTGA. The CDR3 has 14 amino acids. DNA for the CDR3: TGTGCCAGCAGCTCTGGGCCCAACACCGGGGAGCTGTTTTTT. Translated: CASSSGPNTGELFF.

The chain joins TRBV5-1 to TRBJ2-7; the match to TRBD2 covers 12 bases. Looked up from germline, CDR1 is SGHRS and CDR2 is YFSETQ. CDR3 length: 16 amino acids. Trimming removed 4 bases from V and 4 bases from J; junction bases left unmatched: 9. Here the CDR3 reads CASSPALTSGRYEQYF. The CDR3 region has the DNA TGCGCCAGCAGCCCCGCACTGACTAGCGGGAGATACGAGCAGTACTTC.

This clone was counted only a few times. This chain uses TRBV3-1 (or the pseudogene TRBV3-2) with TRBJ1-2, with D perhaps matching TRBD1 (6 bases). The V end lost 3 bases, the J end lost 6 bases, and 14 bases lay between the germline ends. From germline, CDR1 is LGHDT and CDR2 YNNKEL (reference sequence). The CDR3 extends over 14 amino acids. The DNA of the CDR3 is TGTGCCAGCAGCCATCCAGGGGTAGCGCATGGCTACACCTTC. This translates into CASSHPGVAHGYTF.